Here is one T cell receptor beta chain with its context. Its antigen is as yet unknown. Both 60 Vbeta primers and 13 Jbeta primers went into the PCR. Per the original methods: Among the unique TCR beta chains that a later analysis counted, about 81 million in all, roughly 9.9 million were shared. The data were produced by immunoSEQ multiplex PCR, yet TCRdb's version contains in-frame clones alone and is incomplete. The V and J calls and clone size come from that table; D and trimming were worked out from the DNA. Found here are roughly 120,000 clones, around 76% of them singletons; the top ten hold roughly 12%. Trimming took off 6 bases at V and 2 bases at J, with 14 bases between the two ends. The CDR3 has 14 residues. The germline CDR1 and CDR2 sequences are MNHEY and SVGAGI. This entry is derived from a study of cytomegalovirus exposure and HLA in healthy donors. General study results and limits: Reports credit the classifier with highly specific, highly sensitive diagnosis of cytomegalovirus status. DRB1 showed the most TCR associations and HLA-C the fewest in a later analysis, as rates varied by HLA locus. In vitro, a few CMV-associated chains proved specific for CMV antigens.

The sequenced sample was PBMCs. This TCR was sampled from a man aged 30-40 years in good health and CMV-seropositive. This sequence joins TRBV6-5 and TRBJ2-7, with D possibly matching TRBD1 (6 bases). Here the CDR3 DNA reads TGTGCCAGCAGGACGCAGGGGCCAGCCTACGAGCAGTACTTC. This translates into CASRTQGPAYEQYF.